The 27 T cell receptor beta chains reported below all come from one sample, sequenced in a study of cytomegalovirus exposure and HLA in healthy donors. The PCR employed 60 Vbeta primers together with 13 Jbeta primers. Sequencing used immunoSEQ multiplex PCR; TCRdb keeps in-frame clones, though not all of them. The repertoire includes about 120,000 clones, around 74% of them detected once, and 1.6% sits in the top ten. The sample was PBMCs. These receptors came from a young woman in good health and CMV-seronegative.

J is TRBJ1-1 and V is TRBV29-1, with 8 bases matching TRBD1. This CDR3 has 13 residues. The V gene's germline CDR1 is SQVTM and CDR2 ANQGSEA. J gave up 0 bases and V 7 bases, and 4 bases lay outside the gene matches. CDR3 DNA: TGCAGCGCCAGGACAGGGATGAACACTGAAGCTTTCTTT. Translated, it gives CSARTGMNTEAFF.

The CDR3 sequence is CASSPTTGITEAFF. The CDR3 region has the DNA TGCGCCAGCAGCCCCACCACAGGGATCACTGAAGCTTTCTTT. The chain is built from TRBV5-1 and TRBJ1-1; tentatively, D is TRBD1 (6 bases). Deletions cut 4 bases from V and 4 bases from J, with 14 bases between. Germline loops: CDR1 SGHRS, CDR2 YFSETQ. This CDR3 has 14 residues.

This chain joins TRBV9 and TRBJ2-1, with unresolved D. CDR3 length: 14 residues. Trimming removed 1 base from V and 7 bases from J, with 12 bases in between. Germline assignment: CDR1 SGDLS and CDR2 YYNGEE. The CDR3 region is CASSVPTVSNEQFF. CDR3 sequence (DNA): TGTGCCAGCAGCGTACCCACAGTCTCAAATGAGCAGTTCTTC.

V usage is TRBV6-4 and J usage is TRBJ2-5; 7 bases match TRBD2. CDR3 size: 14 residues. Trimming removed 8 bases from V and 11 bases from J; junction bases left unmatched: 17. Looked up from germline, CDR1 is MRHNA and CDR2 is SNTAGT. CDR3 sequence (DNA): TGTGCCAGCGCGAGCGGGGCGGGGGTTGGTGTGCAGTACTTC. Translation: CASASGAGVGVQYF.

The chain joins TRBV2 to TRBJ2-1; TRBD1 agrees at 7 bases. Germline assignment: CDR1 SNHLY and CDR2 FYNNEI. The CDR3 runs to 13 residues. V lost 7 bases to trimming and J lost 5 bases; unmatched junction nucleotides: 5. The CDR3 DNA is TGTGCCAGCAATCCGGGACAGAACAATGAGCAGTTCTTC. Translated: CASNPGQNNEQFF.

The J gene is TRBJ2-6, the V gene TRBV7-9; the match to TRBD1 covers 7 bases. After removal of 2 bases from V and 0 bases from J, the junction contained 4 bases not matched to a gene. CDR3 length: 17 residues. Germline CDR1 reads SEHNR; CDR2 reads FQNEAQ (reference sequence). CDR3 in amino acids: CASSLMGQFSGANVLTF. The CDR3 coding sequence is TGTGCCAGCAGCTTAATGGGACAGTTCTCTGGGGCCAACGTCCTGACTTTC.

The rearrangement links TRBV28 to TRBJ1-1; the D gene is possibly TRBD1 (6 bases). Trimming stripped 3 bases from V and 10 bases from J, with 18 bases between. The germline gives CDR1 MDHEN, CDR2 SYDVKM. The CDR3 covers 14 residues. CDR3 sequence: CASSLTGQLIGAFF. The CDR3 region has the DNA TGTGCCAGCAGTTTGACGGGACAACTAATTGGAGCTTTCTTT.

This clone was detected a few times. This rearrangement joins TRBV5-7 to TRBJ2-3; the D gene is possibly TRBD2 (6 bases). TRBV5-7 is an ORF, and what it does is uncertain. V was cut by 1 base and J by 0 bases, with 12 bases left in between. There are 16 residues in the CDR3. CDR3 amino acids: CASSLPSGLSTDTQYF. The CDR3 coding sequence is TGTGCCAGCAGCTTGCCATCGGGACTGAGCACAGATACGCAGTATTTT.

This rearrangement joins TRBV7-9 to TRBJ1-6; unclear D gene. Trimming removed 5 bases at V and 16 bases at J, with 15 bases between. Germline V gene data show CDR1 as SEHNR and CDR2 as FQNEAQ (reference sequence). CDR3 length: 12 residues. This CDR3 is CASSPGMVGLHF. CDR3 coding DNA: TGTGCCAGCAGCCCGGGGATGGTAGGACTCCACTTT.

The J gene is TRBJ1-4, the V gene TRBV5-1; tentatively, D is TRBD1 (6 bases). This CDR3 contains 15 residues. The V gene lost 3 bases and the J gene lost 1 base, with 10 bases spanning the gap. Per germline, CDR1 SGHRS and CDR2 YFSETQ. The CDR3 reads CASSSTQGTNEKLFF. CDR3 bases: TGCGCCAGCAGCTCCACACAGGGAACTAATGAAAAACTGTTTTTT.

The CDR3 sequence: CASSFTGMSYNEQFF. The CDR3 bases are TGTGCCAGCAGTTTTACAGGGATGTCCTACAATGAGCAGTTCTTC. This chain uses TRBV6-5 with TRBJ2-1; D is possibly TRBD1 (6 bases). This CDR3 has 15 residues. From germline, CDR1 is MNHEY and CDR2 SVGAGI. The V end lost 4 bases, the J end lost 1 base, and 11 bases lay between the germline ends.

This clone was counted only a few times. The chain carries TRBV30 and TRBJ1-4; 9 bases line up with TRBD1. Germline V gene sequence: CDR1 GTSNPN, CDR2 SVGIG (reference sequence). J was trimmed by 6 bases and V by 0 bases; bases with no gene match: 2. The CDR3 loop spans 14 amino acids. This chain's CDR3 is CAWSVGQGDEKLFF. The CDR3 region has the DNA TGTGCCTGGAGTGTGGGACAGGGCGATGAAAAACTGTTTTTT. Variable domain in full (rest from reference TRBV30 and TRBJ1-4): SQTIHQWPATLVQPVGSPLSLECTVEGTSNPNLYWYRQAAGRGLQLLFYSVGIGQISSEVPQNLSASRPQDRQFILSSKKLLLSDSGFYLCAWSVGQGDEKLFFGSGTQLSVL.

The gene calls are TRBV4-1 and TRBJ1-2; the match to TRBD1 covers 7 bases. V gave up 2 bases and J gave up 4 bases; unmatched junction bases: 10. Germline V gives CDR1 MGHRA, CDR2 YSYEKL. CDR3 size: 16 residues. This chain's CDR3 is CASSQPGQRIGYGYTF. The DNA for the CDR3 is TGCGCCAGCAGCCAACCGGGACAGCGGATCGGCTATGGCTACACCTTC.

The chain carries TRBV28 and TRBJ1-2; the D gene is possibly TRBD1 (5 bases). V lost 6 bases, J lost 7 bases, and 15 bases lay in between. The CDR3 runs to 13 residues. Germline lookup yields CDR1 MDHEN and CDR2 SYDVKM. The CDR3 DNA reads as TGTGCCAGCAGCCAGGGTTCTGTAGGTGGCTACACCTTC. It encodes CASSQGSVGGYTF.

This clone was seen a handful of times. The chain employs TRBV9 and TRBJ1-1, with TRBD1 matching over 9 bases. After removal of 4 bases from V and 4 bases from J, the junction contained 8 bases not matched to a gene. The CDR3 has 15 amino acids. Germline CDR1 SGDLS, CDR2 YYNGEE. The CDR3 DNA reads TGTGCCAGCAGCTCCCGCGGGACAGGGACCACTGAAGCTTTCTTT. Amino acids: CASSSRGTGTTEAFF.

The CDR3 spells CAWATGDYGYTF. Written as DNA, the CDR3 is TGTGCCTGGGCAACAGGCGACTATGGCTACACCTTC. V and J are TRBV30 and TRBJ1-2; D is possibly TRBD1 (5 bases). The CDR3 spans 12 residues. V dropped 5 bases and J dropped 3 bases, with 10 bases sitting between them. From germline, CDR1 is GTSNPN and CDR2 SVGIG (reference sequence).

The chain recombines TRBV4-2 with TRBJ2-3, with TRBD2 matching 12 bases. With 4 bases clipped from V and 5 bases from J, the junction kept 10 bases outside the gene matches. Germline V gene lookup returns CDR1 LGHNA and CDR2 YNFKEQ. This CDR3 has 17 residues. The CDR3 loop reads CASSRKLAGGRIDTQYF. Written as DNA, the CDR3 is TGTGCCAGCAGCCGCAAACTAGCGGGGGGCCGGATAGATACGCAGTATTTT.

This clone was counted only a few times. V gene TRBV5-1 combines with J gene TRBJ1-2; tentative D call: TRBD1 (6 bases). Germline lookup yields CDR1 SGHRS and CDR2 YFSETQ. The CDR3 is 16 residues long. V lost 3 bases, J lost 3 bases, and 18 bases lay in between. DNA for the CDR3: TGCGCCAGCAGCTCGTTACAGGGAGCCAACTACTATGGCTACACCTTC. Translated, it gives CASSSLQGANYYGYTF.

The rearrangement uses TRBV6-1 and TRBJ2-6; a weak D match, TRBD1 (6 bases). Germline CDR1 is MNHNS and CDR2 is SASEGT. The CDR3 sequence is 18 residues long. V lost 1 base and J lost 0, with 13 bases in between. The chain's CDR3 is CASSEEGRGYSGANVLTF. The CDR3 nucleotides are TGTGCCAGCAGTGAAGAAGGCAGGGGATACTCTGGGGCCAACGTCCTGACTTTC.

CDR3 sequence reads: CASSQASGQVNTEAFF. The CDR3 nucleotides read TGTGCCAGCAGCCAGGCGTCGGGACAGGTGAACACTGAAGCTTTCTTT. V gene TRBV4-2 combines with J gene TRBJ1-1, with 8 bases lining up with TRBD1. CDR3 length equals 16 residues. The germline V gene encodes CDR1 LGHNA and CDR2 YNFKEQ. V gave up 3 bases and J gave up 0 bases; unmatched junction bases: 6.

V is TRBV27 and J is TRBJ1-5; no definite D call. V shed 0 bases and J shed 4 bases, with 7 bases lying between them. Germline CDR1 reads MNHEY; CDR2 reads SMNVEV (reference sequence). CDR3 length: 14 amino acids. CDR3 loop: CASSLSWANQPQHF. For the CDR3, the DNA is TGTGCCAGCAGTTTATCTTGGGCGAATCAGCCCCAGCATTTT.

This clone was counted a single time. This chain links TRBV2 with TRBJ1-2, with 7 bases matching TRBD1. In germline, CDR1 is SNHLY, CDR2 FYNNEI. The CDR3 consists of 18 residues. V lost 7 bases, J lost 2 bases, and 19 bases stayed unmatched. The CDR3 bases are TGTGCCAGCACCCTCTCTAGGACAGGAGTGGAATTAAACTATGGCTACACCTTC. Protein sequence: CASTLSRTGVELNYGYTF.

This clone was seen a few times. The chain joins TRBV19 to TRBJ2-1; D uncertain. V was cut by 2 bases and J by 7 bases, with 6 bases left in between. The CDR3 length is 12 residues. CDR1 is LNHDA and CDR2 is SQIVND in the germline V gene (reference sequence). As DNA, the CDR3 is TGTGCCAGTAGTATATCCAGTAATGAGCAGTTCTTC. This codes for CASSISSNEQFF.

The rearrangement links TRBV9 to TRBJ1-2, with D unclear. Germline V gene lookup returns CDR1 SGDLS and CDR2 YYNGEE. There are 15 residues in the CDR3. Trimming stripped 0 bases from V and 3 bases from J, with 12 bases between. In nucleotides, the CDR3 is TGTGCCAGCAGCGTAGAACTCATACCCCACTATGGCTACACCTTC. The encoded protein is CASSVELIPHYGYTF.

The chain carries TRBV4-1 and TRBJ1-2; 7 positions match TRBD1. Looked up from germline, CDR1 is MGHRA and CDR2 is YSYEKL. The CDR3 extends over 13 amino acids. Losses at the gene ends were 3 bases for V and 8 bases for J; bases not matched to a gene: 6. The CDR3, as DNA: TGCGCCAGCAGCCATACAGGGGATAGCGGCTACACCTTC. Its protein product is CASSHTGDSGYTF.

This chain connects TRBV30 to TRBJ1-1, with D tentatively TRBD1 (6 bases). CDR3 size: 15 residues. In germline, CDR1 is GTSNPN, CDR2 SVGIG (reference sequence). The germline V and J ends were trimmed by 4 bases and 1 base, with 16 bases remaining between them. The CDR3: CAWTPKGQRNTEAFF. In DNA form, the CDR3 reads TGTGCCTGGACTCCCAAAGGACAGAGGAACACTGAAGCTTTCTTT.

The V and J genes are TRBV6-5 and TRBJ2-7, with D possibly matching TRBD2 (5 bases). Germline V gives CDR1 MNHEY, CDR2 SVGAGI. The CDR3 is 13 residues long. The V and J ends lost 2 bases and 6 bases respectively, with 11 bases between them. In DNA form, the CDR3 reads TGTGCCAGCAGTTACAACCGGGGTGGCGAGCAGTACTTC. Protein: CASSYNRGGEQYF.